The following is a TCR beta chain sequence with its context. The data derive from a study of blood T cells in healthy people across ages. The authors ran a second PCR of about 6 to 11 cycles using a sample-barcoded 5' primer and a J-beta primer mix. TCRdb analysed the 5' RACE reads with MiXCR anew, one entry per CDR3 protein. The table shows about 800,000 distinct CDR3 sequences, with about 25% occurring only once. From germline, CDR1 is SQVTM and CDR2 ANQGSEA. The CDR3 totals 14 residues. In addition, the sample was reused for a study of T cells of mothers and their children. From that report: Three healthy Caucasian mothers and their six children donated.

The rearrangement uses TRBV29-1 and TRBJ2-5; 10 positions match TRBD1. The J call may be faulty, since TRBJ2-7 better matches the DNA end. The material sequenced was blood. This TCR was recovered from a boy aged 5-17 years in good health. CDR3 in DNA: TGCAGCGTTGAAGGGACAGGGGGCTCCTACGAGCAGTACTTC. Translated, it gives CSVEGTGGSYEQYF.